Listed below are T cell receptor beta chains from one sample, sequenced in a study of T cells in localized non-small cell lung cancer. Assay used: immunoSEQ multiplex PCR; TCRdb lists only in-frame clones, some missing. This repertoire shows about 70,000 clones, about four fifths found once; its top ten account for 1% to 1.5%. The sample consisted of peripheral blood, taken before any cancer treatment. These receptors were obtained from a female donor at least 60 years old with stage I lung adenocarcinoma. Each CDR3 is given with its conserved first and last residue. The D gene is left open where the match is weak. Clone size, where shown, is once, few, many, or a class for clones that have expanded.

D	J	size	V	DNA	CDR3
-	TRBJ2-2	-	TRBV4-1	TGCGCCAGCAGCCCACGAGCAGGGGCCACTAACACCGGGGAGCTGTTTTTT	CASSPRAGATNTGELFF
TRBD1	TRBJ1-2	-	TRBV5-4	TGTGCCAGCAGCTTGTCTGGCAGGGGGTTTGGCTACACCTTC	CASSLSGRGFGYTF
-	TRBJ2-5	once	TRBV9	TGTGCCAGCAGCGTAGTCGGGACACAAGAGACCCAGTACTTC	CASSVVGTQETQYF
-	TRBJ1-2	-	TRBV28	TGTGCCAGCAGCCGTGGGGGTACGCCAAGCTACACCTTC	CASSRGGTPSYTF
TRBD2	TRBJ2-7	-	TRBV4-2	TGTGCCAGCAGCCCATCACAGCGGGAGGTCAACTACGAGCAGTACTTC	CASSPSQREVNYEQYF
-	TRBJ2-5	-	TRBV27	TGTGCCAGCAGTTCGGAGACTGAAGAGACCCAGTACTTC	CASSSETEETQYF
-	TRBJ1-1	-	TRBV27	TGTGCCAGCAGTTTCGGCTTGGGGAGGGACACTGAAGCTTTCTTT	CASSFGLGRDTEAFF
-	TRBJ2-7	-	TRBV5-6	TGTGCCAGCAGCTTGGGGGCAAGCTTCTACGAGCAGTACTTC	CASSLGASFYEQYF
TRBD1	TRBJ2-7	-	TRBV6-1	TGTGCCAGCAGTGAAGCGCAGGGGGCCCTCGAGCAGTACTTC	CASSEAQGALEQYF
-	TRBJ1-2	once	TRBV9	TGTGCCAGCAGCGTAGGGGGGGCAGCAACTAACTATGGCTACACCTTC	CASSVGGAATNYGYTF
-	TRBJ1-5	-	TRBV6-1	TGTGCCAGCAGTGGTAGATTGGGGGGAGATAGCAATCAGCCCCAGCATTTT	CASSGRLGGDSNQPQHF
TRBD2	TRBJ2-3	-	TRBV2	TGTGCCAGTAAGACTAGCGGGTATTGGAATACGCAGTATTTT	CASKTSGYWNTQYF
-	TRBJ2-7	-	TRBV19	TGTGCCAGTCCCGAGGACGGTCTTCCGAACGAGCAGTACTTC	CASPEDGLPNEQYF
-	TRBJ1-1	-	TRBV7-2	TGTGCCAGCAGCTTAGGCTCCACACAAATAAACACTGAAGCTTTCTTT	CASSLGSTQINTEAFF
TRBD1	TRBJ1-1	medium-sized	TRBV4-2	TGTGCCAGCAGCTCGGGACAGGAGGGAACTGAAGCTTTCTTT	CASSSGQEGTEAFF
-	TRBJ2-2	-	TRBV5-4	TGTGCCAGCAGCTTGCCCCCACCGAACACCGGGGAGCTGTTTTTT	CASSLPPPNTGELFF
TRBD1	TRBJ2-1	-	TRBV6-6	TGTGCCAGCAGAAAGGGACAGGGGGGGGGTGAGCAGTTCTTC	CASRKGQGGGEQFF
TRBD1	TRBJ1-1	-	TRBV29-1	TGCAGCGCGCAGACAGGGGGGAACACTGAAGCTTTCTTT	CSAQTGGNTEAFF
-	TRBJ1-4	once	TRBV9	TGTGCCAGCAGCCCTCGGGGGGGGGCTGAAAAACTGTTTTTT	CASSPRGGAEKLFF
TRBD1	TRBJ2-3	-	TRBV7-3	TGTGCCAGCAAGGGGACAGGGGCTAGAGATACGCAGTATTTT	CASKGTGARDTQYF
TRBD2	TRBJ2-7	-	TRBV7-9	TGTGCCAGCAGCCTCGGACTAGCGGGAGAGCAGTACTTC	CASSLGLAGEQYF
-	TRBJ2-1	-	TRBV7-8	TGTGCCAGCAGCCTAAGAACAGGGTATGAGCAGTTCTTC	CASSLRTGYEQFF
TRBD1	TRBJ1-1	-	TRBV19	TGTGCCAGTAGTAGAACAGGGGGCGTCATGAACACTGAAGCTTTCTTT	CASSRTGGVMNTEAFF
TRBD1	TRBJ2-7	-	TRBV11-3	TGTGCCAGCAGCTCCCCACGACAGGGGGGGACCTACGAGCAGTACTTC	CASSSPRQGGTYEQYF